The 26 T cell receptor beta chains listed next were all sequenced from one sample in a study of OX40 agonist ivuxolimab in advanced cancers. Clones were sequenced by immunoSEQ multiplex PCR, and TCRdb holds only the in-frame ones, with some missing. The sample comprises approximately 67,000 clones, 91% of which are singletons, and 2% to 2.5% rests with the top ten. The material sequenced was CD4+ or CD8+ T cells sorted from blood, taken in a trial of the OX40 agonist ivuxolimab. The receptors were gathered from an adult with an advanced solid tumor such as melanoma, head and neck, liver or kidney cancer.

The chain joins TRBV7-9 to TRBJ1-1; D remains unclear. This CDR3 region has 13 residues. CDR1 is SEHNR, CDR2 FQNEAQ, per germline (reference sequence). V shed 1 base and J shed 3 bases, with 6 bases lying between them. CDR3 sequence: CASSLGSYTEAFF. In DNA form, the CDR3 reads TGTGCCAGCAGCTTAGGGTCCTACACTGAAGCTTTCTTT.

The V and J genes are TRBV19 and TRBJ2-1; perhaps TRBD1 as D (5 bases). The CDR3 covers 13 residues. Germline CDR1 LNHDA, CDR2 SQIVND (reference sequence). The V end lost 3 bases, the J end lost 9 bases, and 12 bases lay between the germline ends. The CDR3 bases are TGTGCCAGTAGTATCGAGAGAAGGGGTGAGCAGTTCTTC. Residues: CASSIERRGEQFF. The full variable domain, with the rest looked up from reference TRBV19 and TRBJ2-1, is DGGITQSPKYLFRKEGQNVTLSCEQNLNHDAMYWYRQDPGQGLRLIYYSQIVNDFQKGDIAEGYSVSREKKESFPLTVTSAQKNPTAFYLCASSIERRGEQFFGPGTRLTVL.

The chain couples TRBV19 to TRBJ1-4, with D perhaps TRBD1 (6 bases). Germline loops: CDR1 LNHDA, CDR2 SQIVND (reference sequence). With 5 bases removed from V and 3 bases from J, the gap between germline ends came to 13 bases. CDR3 size: 15 residues. CDR3 sequence: CASSPGGTPNEKLFF. The DNA of the CDR3 is TGTGCCAGTAGTCCCGGCGGGACACCTAATGAAAAACTGTTTTTT.

In regard to this clone: Its ends do not fully match the called genes, so a read error is possible. The chain couples TRBV2 to TRBJ2-2; possibly TRBD2 for D (5 bases). The CDR3 sequence is 15 residues long. CDR1 and CDR2 (germline): SNHLY, FYNNEI. Written as DNA, the CDR3 is TGTGCCAGCAGTATGGACGGAGGAAAGTCCGGCGAGCTGTTTTTT. Translated: CASSMDGGKSGELFF.

This chain connects TRBV6-7 to TRBJ1-1, with 7 bases identical to TRBD1. TRBV6-7 is flagged as an ORF with uncertain function. The CDR3 is 17 residues long. Trimming cost V 7 bases and J 5 bases; bases outside gene matches: 19. CDR3 bases: TGTGCCAGCACCGGCGGGAGGGGGCGGTTAGAAGGGACTGAAGCTTTCTTT. Translation: CASTGGRGRLEGTEAFF.

This clone showed up just a few times. The gene calls are TRBV11-2 and TRBJ2-4, with D tentatively TRBD2 (5 bases). CDR3 length: 14 amino acids. The germline V gene has CDR1 SGHAT and CDR2 FQNNGV. V gave up 5 bases and J gave up 7 bases, with 15 bases separating them. The CDR3 region is CASSPIRGWNIQYF. The CDR3 region has the DNA TGTGCCAGCAGCCCGATCCGCGGGTGGAACATTCAGTACTTC.

This sequence joins TRBV11-2 and TRBJ2-3; a possible D gene is TRBD2 (6 bases). Germline CDR1 and CDR2: SGHAT and FQNNGV. This CDR3 is 15 amino acids long. V was clipped by 1 base and J by 2 bases, with 10 bases between them. Written as DNA, the CDR3 is TGTGCCAGCAGCTTAGGTCTAGCGCACACAGATACGCAGTATTTT. The encoded protein is CASSLGLAHTDTQYF.

The J gene is TRBJ1-4, the V gene TRBV5-1; D is possibly TRBD1 (5 bases). Germline CDR1 SGHRS, CDR2 YFSETQ. V was trimmed by 4 bases and J by 7 bases, leaving 14 bases between them. CDR3 length: 14 residues. The CDR3 bases are TGCGCCAGCAGCCCTGATGGGGCGGTTGAAAAACTGTTTTTT. This gives the protein CASSPDGAVEKLFF.

V gene TRBV5-1 combines with J gene TRBJ2-1; 9 bases align to TRBD2. Germline trimming cut 3 bases from V and 7 bases from J; bases unmatched to any gene: 8. This CDR3 contains 15 residues. Germline values: CDR1 SGHRS, CDR2 YFSETQ. The CDR3: CASSWPGLAENEQFF. For the CDR3, the DNA is TGCGCCAGCAGCTGGCCGGGACTAGCCGAGAATGAGCAGTTCTTC.

The CDR3 DNA reads TGTGCCAGCAGTTACGGTTACGCGAAACCACAAGAGACCCAGTACTTC. The encoded protein is CASSYGYAKPQETQYF. This sequence joins TRBV28 and TRBJ2-5; no reliable D call. Germline CDR1 is MDHEN and CDR2 is SYDVKM. Deletions cut 4 bases from V and 2 bases from J, with 17 bases between. The CDR3 consists of 16 residues.

The chain uses TRBV2 and TRBJ2-5; 7 nucleotides agree with TRBD2. Trimming at V came to 2 bases and at J to 5 bases, leaving 8 bases not matched to a gene. CDR1 is SNHLY, CDR2 FYNNEI, per germline. This CDR3 has 15 residues. The CDR3, as DNA: TGTGCCAGCAGTGAAAATTCCAGCGGGGAGGAGACCCAGTACTTC. Its translation is CASSENSSGEETQYF.

V and J are TRBV11-3 and TRBJ2-7, with 7 bases lining up with TRBD1. The CDR3 covers 12 residues. Trimming cost V 4 bases and J 6 bases; bases outside gene matches: 3. CDR1 is SGHNT, CDR2 YENEEA, per germline. CDR3 DNA sequence: TGTGCCAGCAGCTGGACAGGAGGCGAGCAGTACTTC. Amino acid sequence: CASSWTGGEQYF.

The chain recombines TRBV27 with TRBJ1-4, with D hard to call. V was clipped by 3 bases and J by 4 bases, with 9 bases between them. Germline V gene sequence: CDR1 MNHEY, CDR2 SMNVEV (reference sequence). The CDR3 loop spans 14 amino acids. CDR3: CASSFNGFNEKLFF. CDR3 sequence (DNA): TGTGCCAGCAGTTTTAACGGGTTTAATGAAAAACTGTTTTTT.

The chain has TRBV5-1 and TRBJ2-5; 8 nucleotides agree with TRBD1. J was trimmed by 4 bases and V by 4 bases; bases with no gene match: 15. CDR1 is SGHRS and CDR2 is YFSETQ in the germline V gene. The CDR3 has 17 amino acids. CDR3 in amino acids: CASSRGVGQGSPETQYF. CDR3 coding DNA: TGCGCCAGCAGCAGGGGGGTCGGACAGGGAAGTCCAGAGACCCAGTACTTC.

CDR3 region: CASRQGPYEQYF. In DNA, the CDR3 is TGTGCCAGCAGACAGGGCCCCTACGAGCAGTACTTC. The rearrangement uses TRBV11-1 and TRBJ2-7; D may be TRBD1 (6 bases). CDR1 SGHAT and CDR2 FQDESV come from the germline V gene (reference sequence). The V gene lost 6 bases and the J gene lost 2 bases, with 8 bases spanning the gap. The CDR3 totals 12 residues.

The gene calls are TRBV28 and TRBJ1-2; D remains unclear. Germline V gene sequence: CDR1 MDHEN, CDR2 SYDVKM. CDR3 length: 13 residues. V lost 5 bases and J 1 base, leaving 8 bases between the germline ends. CDR3 amino acids: CASSRAINYGYTF. The CDR3 DNA reads as TGTGCCAGCAGTCGGGCGATTAACTATGGCTACACCTTC.

V and J are TRBV19 and TRBJ2-5; 12 nucleotides agree with TRBD1. This CDR3 spans 16 amino acids. J gave up 1 base and V 5 bases, and 5 bases lay outside the gene matches. Germline-derived CDR1 and CDR2 are LNHDA and SQIVND (reference sequence). This CDR3 is CASSRGQGAIQETQYF. The CDR3 DNA reads as TGTGCCAGTAGTCGGGGACAGGGGGCAATCCAAGAGACCCAGTACTTC.

The chain couples TRBV4-3 to TRBJ1-2; 8 bases align to TRBD1. The trim removed 2 bases at V and 7 bases at J, leaving 6 bases unmatched. The CDR3 extends over 14 amino acids. Germline lookup yields CDR1 LGHNA and CDR2 YSLEER. CDR3 coding DNA: TGCGCCAGCAGCCAACAACAGGGGGAATCTGGCTACACCTTC. Amino acid sequence: CASSQQQGESGYTF.

The count of this clone is one. The CDR3 nucleotides read TGTGCCAGCAGCCCCGGGGGACAGGGCGATGGCTACACCTTC. This gives the protein CASSPGGQGDGYTF. J is TRBJ1-2 and V is TRBV7-9; 9 nucleotides line up with TRBD1. The germline gives CDR1 SEHNR, CDR2 FQNEAQ (reference sequence). V lost 5 bases and J lost 6; bases outside the gene matches: 7. The CDR3 runs 14 residues.

The rearrangement joins TRBV28 to TRBJ2-1; 14 bases map to TRBD2. V shed 5 bases, J shed 4 bases, and the junction held 4 bases outside the gene matches. The CDR3 sequence is 16 residues long. Germline CDR1 MDHEN, CDR2 SYDVKM. The CDR3 reads CASSRTSGGTYNEQFF. CDR3 sequence (DNA): TGTGCCAGCAGTCGGACTAGCGGGGGGACGTACAATGAGCAGTTCTTC.

The chain has TRBV14 and TRBJ2-7; 8 bases fit TRBD2. This CDR3 spans 15 amino acids. V shed 4 bases, J shed 0 bases, and the junction held 5 bases outside the gene matches. The germline CDR1 and CDR2 sequences are SGHDN and FVKESK. The CDR3 protein is CASSPKAGVSYEQYF. CDR3 in DNA: TGTGCCAGCAGCCCAAAAGCGGGAGTCTCCTACGAGCAGTACTTC.

CDR3 bases: TGTGCCAGCAGTGCCCAGGGAGGTGAAGCTTTCTTT. Its translation is CASSAQGGEAFF. The chain is built from TRBV2 and TRBJ1-1; a possible D gene is TRBD1 (5 bases). The germline CDR1 and CDR2 sequences are SNHLY and FYNNEI. Deletions cut 4 bases from V and 7 bases from J, with 10 bases between. This CDR3 region has 12 residues.

The genes are TRBV2 and TRBJ2-1; TRBD2 matches 14 bases. V gave up 6 bases and J gave up 8 bases; unmatched junction bases: 3. The germline CDR1 and CDR2 sequences are SNHLY and FYNNEI. The length of the CDR3 is 14 residues. This chain's CDR3 is CASRGLAGVYEQFF. The DNA for the CDR3 is TGTGCCAGCAGGGGACTAGCGGGAGTGTATGAGCAGTTCTTC. Full variable domain (outside the CDR3, taken from reference TRBV2 and TRBJ2-1): EPEVTQTPSHQVTQMGQEVILRCVPISNHLYFYWYRQILGQKVEFLVSFYNNEISEKSEIFDDQFSVERPDGSNFTLKIRSTKLEDSAMYFCASRGLAGVYEQFFGPGTRLTVL.

This clone came up once. The V call is TRBV10-3, the J call TRBJ2-5; a possible D gene is TRBD2 (5 bases). The CDR3 runs to 14 residues. V lost 6 bases to trimming and J lost 5 bases, with 16 bases between them. Germline lookup yields CDR1 ENHRY and CDR2 SYGVKD. The CDR3 is CAIRVNTGSETQYF. The CDR3 nucleotides are TGTGCCATCAGGGTTAATACGGGATCGGAGACCCAGTACTTC.

The rearrangement joins TRBV18 to TRBJ2-3, with 11 bases fitting TRBD2. CDR3 length: 17 residues. Germline V lookup: CDR1 KGHSH, CDR2 LQKENI. The V and J ends lost 3 bases and 1 base, in that order; junction bases with no gene match: 6. CDR3 nucleotide sequence: TGTGCCAGCTCACCGACTAGCGGGGCGAGGGGCACAGATACGCAGTATTTT. Its protein product is CASSPTSGARGTDTQYF.

This sequence joins TRBV5-4 and TRBJ2-7; 10 bases agree with TRBD2. With V trimmed by 4 bases and J by 1 base, 11 bases remained unmatched. The V gene's germline CDR1 is SGHNT and CDR2 YYREEE (reference sequence). The CDR3 covers 17 residues. The CDR3 sequence is CASSLWTSGYESYEQYF. Here the CDR3 DNA reads TGTGCCAGCAGCCTCTGGACTAGCGGCTATGAATCCTACGAGCAGTACTTC.